What follows are 9 T cell receptor beta chains derived from one specimen sequenced in a study of regulatory T cells in long-lasting Graves disease. HTBI primers from iRepertoire and Arm-PCR of CDR3 regions yielded the TCR beta libraries. TCRdb recomputed calls from the multiplex PCR reads with MiXCR, one row per CDR3 protein. The sample comprises 400,000 to 550,000 distinct CDR3 sequences, under 15% of which are singletons, and approximately 15% rests with the top ten. The time point here: newly diagnosed GD, antithyroid drugs for less than 3 months. Preparation of the TCR library used RNA extracted from PBMCs. This sample also appeared in a second study, on T cells in Graves' hyperthyroidism and ophthalmopathy.

The source material was peripheral blood mononuclear cells (PBMCs), sampled at new diagnosis, from a patient treated with antithyroid drugs. The receptors here all came from a young woman with Graves disease.

In this sample, this clonotype turned up many times. The CDR3 loop reads CASSLGPLQEFSYEQYF. The CDR3 nucleotides are TGTGCCAGCAGTTTAGGGCCGCTCCAGGAATTCTCCTACGAGCAGTACTTC. The chain uses TRBV28 and TRBJ2-7; D remains unclear. Trimming removed 2 bases at V and 0 bases at J, with 17 bases between. The CDR3 has 17 amino acids. In germline, CDR1 is MDHEN, CDR2 SYDVKM.

This clonotype was counted between two and nine times. This rearrangement joins TRBV27 to TRBJ2-7; 7 bases agree with TRBD1. V was clipped by 2 bases and J by 2 bases; unmatched bases: 15. The CDR3 loop spans 18 amino acids. CDR1 is MNHEY and CDR2 is SMNVEV in the germline V gene (reference sequence). CDR3 residues: CASSLLLGGQLIPYEQYF. CDR3 nucleotides: TGTGCCAGCAGTTTACTCTTAGGGGGACAGCTTATCCCCTACGAGCAGTACTTC.

This clonotype appeared many times. The rearrangement links TRBV3-1 to TRBJ1-1; D unclear. The germline CDR1 and CDR2 sequences are LGHDT and YNNKEL (reference sequence). The CDR3 sequence is 15 residues long. Trimming left V 2 bases short and J 1 base short, with 11 bases between. The CDR3: CASSQPRGRNTEAFF. The CDR3 DNA sequence: TGTGCCAGCAGCCAACCCCGGGGTCGGAACACTGAAGCTTTCTTT.

This clonotype was counted only a few times. V usage is TRBV6-2 or TRBV6-3 and J usage is TRBJ1-5; 8 bases map to TRBD1. Per the germline V gene, CDR1 is MNHEY and CDR2 is SVGEGT. Trimming cost V 4 bases and J 6 bases; bases outside gene matches: 11. The CDR3 length is 16 residues. This CDR3 is CASSLPVSGGGQPQHF. CDR3 nucleotides: TGTGCCAGCAGTTTACCGGTTTCAGGGGGCGGTCAGCCCCAGCATTTT.

At least ten counts were recorded for this clonotype. CDR3 protein: CASSESRGNQPQHF. In nucleotides, the CDR3 is TGTGCCAGCAGTGAATCTCGGGGAAATCAGCCCCAGCATTTT. The V and J genes are TRBV6-1 and TRBJ1-5; D not certain. V was shortened by 2 bases and J by 4 bases, with 9 bases between the two germline ends. Germline lookup yields CDR1 MNHNS and CDR2 SASEGT. There are 14 residues in the CDR3.

A word on this clonotype: It may be a read error: a sequence one base away is much more abundant. The chain employs TRBV12-3 or TRBV12-4 and TRBJ2-1, with 9 bases fitting TRBD1. V lost 7 bases and J lost 10; bases outside the gene matches: 11. This CDR3 spans 14 amino acids. This chain's CDR3 is CASNNRDRVYEQFF. CDR3 DNA: TGTGCCAGCAACAACCGGGACAGGGTCTACGAGCAGTTCTTC.

This clonotype was detected a few times. The V gene is TRBV9, the J gene TRBJ2-3; TRBD1 is a possible D gene (6 bases). Germline lookup yields CDR1 SGDLS and CDR2 YYNGEE. The CDR3 runs 16 residues. V lost 5 bases, J lost 9 bases, and 25 bases lay in between. The CDR3 spells CASSPLTYGTLSTQYF. CDR3 nucleotides: TGTGCCAGCAGTCCACTCACTTACGGGACACTCTCCACGCAGTATTTT.

This clonotype was detected only a few times. The chain carries TRBV5-1 and TRBJ2-3; possible D gene TRBD1, 5 bases. CDR1 and CDR2 from the germline V gene are SGHRS and YFSETQ. The CDR3 spans 15 residues. V was clipped by 4 bases and J by 0 bases, with 12 bases between them. CDR3 amino acids: CASSLGLTSTDTQYF. CDR3 sequence (DNA): TGCGCCAGCAGCCTGGGGCTGACCAGCACAGATACGCAGTATTTT.

The rearrangement links TRBV24-1 to TRBJ2-2; 9 bases are shared with TRBD2. There are 16 residues in the CDR3. The germline CDR1 and CDR2 sequences are KGHDR and SFDVKD. V was pared by 1 base and J by 7 bases, with 6 bases of the junction left unmatched. The CDR3 sequence is CATSDFVAGVGGELFF. CDR3 bases: TGTGCCACCAGTGATTTCGTAGCGGGAGTGGGCGGGGAGCTGTTTTTT.